Following are 14 T cell receptor beta chains from one sample sequenced in a study of blood T cells in healthy people across ages. Primed by a sample-barcoded 5' primer and a J-beta primer mix, a second PCR proceeded for about 7 to 11 cycles. TCRdb called the 5' RACE reads again in MiXCR, with one record for every CDR3 protein. The repertoire has roughly 680,000 distinct CDR3 sequences, 52% of them found once; the top ten carry less than 15%. Material for sequencing was blood. The receptors were sampled from a woman of 80 years or more in good health.

This clonotype turned up a few times. This chain connects TRBV29-1 to TRBJ2-1, with 9 bases that match TRBD2. The last part of the DNA fits TRBJ2-7 better; the J call may be wrong. CDR1 and CDR2 (germline): SQVTM, ANQGSEA. The CDR3 contains 13 residues. The CDR3 is CSAGTSSYNEQYF. The CDR3 coding sequence is TGCAGCGCCGGGACTAGCTCCTACAATGAGCAGTACTTC.

Of note for this clonotype: A much more abundant neighbour one base away suggests this may be a read error. The CDR3 region is CASSHDKSSLAGGRYEQYF. Written as DNA, the CDR3 is TGTGCCAGCAGCCACGACAAGTCCTCACTAGCGGGGGGGCGATATGAGCAGTACTTC. This chain uses TRBV14 with TRBJ2-5; 13 bases line up with TRBD2. This CDR3 comprises 19 residues. From germline, CDR1 is SGHDN and CDR2 FVKESK. The V segment lost 3 bases and the J segment 11 bases; nucleotides outside the gene matches: 21.

The gene calls are TRBV5-1 and TRBJ2-5; possible D gene TRBD1, 6 bases. This CDR3 is 15 amino acids long. The germline V gene has CDR1 SGHRS and CDR2 YFSETQ. Between the trimmed V and J ends, which lost 2 bases and 0 bases, there was a span of 11 bases. CDR3 amino acids: CASSFGTKDQETQYF. CDR3 DNA sequence: TGCGCCAGCAGCTTTGGGACAAAAGACCAAGAGACCCAGTACTTC.

The chain combines TRBV2 with TRBJ2-3; 10 nucleotides align to TRBD2. Germline CDR1 is SNHLY and CDR2 is FYNNEI. The CDR3 is made up of 17 amino acids. The trim removed 0 bases at V and 4 bases at J, leaving 7 bases unmatched. The CDR3 nucleotides are TGTGCCAGCAGTGAAGCGAGGAGCGGGGGGGCCCCAGATACGCAGTATTTT. Translating it yields CASSEARSGGAPDTQYF.

The chain links TRBV6-5 to TRBJ2-1; possibly TRBD2 for D (5 bases). Germline loops: CDR1 MNHEY, CDR2 SVGAGI. With 0 bases removed from V and 4 bases from J, the gap between germline ends came to 16 bases. The CDR3 runs to 17 residues. The CDR3 sequence is CASSYSSSGMSYNEQFF. The CDR3 region has the DNA TGTGCCAGCAGTTACTCGTCTTCGGGAATGTCGTACAATGAGCAGTTCTTC.

The CDR3 coding sequence is TGCAGTGCTGACGGACTAGCGGGGGCCATTCCCTCCTACAATGAGCAGTTCTTC. It encodes CSADGLAGAIPSYNEQFF. The chain employs TRBV20-1 and TRBJ2-1; TRBD2 aligns across 13 bases. Germline values: CDR1 DFQATT, CDR2 SNEGSKA (reference sequence). The junction had 10 bases not matched to a gene; V was cut back by 5 bases and J by 0 bases. CDR3 size: 18 residues.

This clonotype was seen more than once but under ten times. This chain uses TRBV14 with TRBJ2-3, with TRBD2 matching 13 bases. CDR3 length: 18 residues. Trimming took 3 bases from V and 0 from J; bases not matched to a gene: 6. Germline CDR1 is SGHDN and CDR2 is FVKESK. The CDR3 DNA sequence: TGTGCCAGCAGCCACTGGACTAGCGGGGGTACTAGCACAGATACGCAGTATTTT. This gives the protein CASSHWTSGGTSTDTQYF.

This clonotype was found many times. This chain links TRBV7-3 with TRBJ2-3; possibly TRBD2 for D (5 bases). This CDR3 has 14 residues. CDR1 and CDR2 (germline): SGHTA, FQGTGA. V dropped 5 bases and J dropped 2 bases, with 11 bases sitting between them. This CDR3 is CASSLGSATDTQYF. CDR3 DNA sequence: TGTGCCAGCAGCCTGGGTAGCGCCACAGATACGCAGTATTTT.

Details on this clonotype: Being one base from a much bigger clone, this may be a read error. CDR3 sequence (DNA): TGCAGCGCCACAGGGGGCGGGTACAATGAGCAGTACTTC. Translated: CSATGGGYNEQYF. The chain employs TRBV29-1 and TRBJ2-1; TRBD1 aligns across 9 bases. The DNA end favors TRBJ2-7, so the J call may be wrong. CDR1 and CDR2 from the germline V gene are SQVTM and ANQGSEA. The CDR3 length is 13 residues.

V usage is TRBV9 and J usage is TRBJ2-3; D remains unclear. V shed 6 bases and J shed 1 base, with 12 bases lying between them. CDR1 and CDR2 (germline): SGDLS, YYNGEE. The CDR3 consists of 14 residues. For the CDR3, the DNA is TGTGCCAGCACCCTTAGTCATGGCACAGATACGCAGTATTTT. Protein sequence: CASTLSHGTDTQYF.

Many counts were recorded for this clonotype. The chain uses TRBV20-1 and TRBJ2-3; 7 bases align to TRBD2. Germline-derived CDR1 and CDR2 are DFQATT and SNEGSKA (reference sequence). The CDR3 extends over 14 amino acids. With 5 bases clipped from V and 0 bases from J, the junction kept 5 bases outside the gene matches. CDR3 in DNA: TGCAGTGCTGGGGGGGTTTCTAGCACAGATACGCAGTATTTT. Translating it yields CSAGGVSSTDTQYF.

The genes are TRBV5-1 and TRBJ2-7; TRBD1 aligns across 9 bases. V lost 1 base to trimming and J lost 4 bases; unmatched junction nucleotides: 6. This CDR3 comprises 15 residues. The germline V gene has CDR1 SGHRS and CDR2 YFSETQ. The CDR3 sequence is CASSLSGQGWYEQYF. The CDR3 DNA reads as TGCGCCAGCAGCTTGAGTGGACAGGGGTGGTACGAGCAGTACTTC.

This clonotype was observed at least ten times. This chain links TRBV6-5 with TRBJ2-7, with 11 bases aligning to TRBD2. With 7 bases clipped from V and 1 base from J, the junction kept 6 bases outside the gene matches. Germline V CDR1 and CDR2: MNHEY, SVGAGI. The CDR3 sequence is 15 residues long. CDR3 bases: TGTGCCAGCAAGAGAGGGACTAGCGGATCCTACGAGCAGTACTTC. Translation: CASKRGTSGSYEQYF.

The genes are TRBV12-3 or TRBV12-4 and TRBJ2-1; 10 bases are a match to TRBD2. The CDR3 has 14 residues. V gave up 10 bases and J gave up 8 bases; unmatched junction bases: 11. The CDR3 loop reads CATAASGSTDEQFF. The CDR3 DNA reads TGTGCCACCGCCGCTAGCGGGAGTACGGATGAGCAGTTCTTC.